One and the same sample provided the 24 T cell receptor beta chains below, sequenced in a study of T cells in Graves' hyperthyroidism and ophthalmopathy. RNA transcripts gave rise to amplified TCR beta CDR3 regions. RT-PCR in the first round (using the HTBI primer set) targeted the TCR CDR3. One entry per CDR3 protein, called by TCRdb with MiXCR from the multiplex PCR reads. The sample lists about 520,000 distinct CDR3 sequences, roughly 25% occurring once. Sequencing was done on a sample of blood. All receptors come from a woman under 40 with Graves' ophthalmopathy.

This clonotype has at least ten counts. The genes are TRBV12-3 or TRBV12-4 and TRBJ2-7, with 7 nucleotides matching TRBD1. The CDR3 has 13 amino acids. Trimming removed 5 bases from V and 7 bases from J; junction bases left unmatched: 8. DNA for the CDR3: TGTGCCAGCAGTCCCGACAGGGTCGGAGAGCAGTACTTC. Its translation: CASSPDRVGEQYF.

This clonotype has a count of ten or more. At one boundary the junction diverges from the germline segment, which might be a read error. The chain links TRBV15 to TRBJ2-4; TRBD1 is a possible D gene (6 bases). Germline V gene data show CDR1 as LNHNV and CDR2 as YYDKDF (reference sequence). CDR3 length: 15 amino acids. The CDR3 DNA reads as TGTGCCACCAGCAGAGAAGGGGGAGCCAAAAACATTAAGTACTTC. This codes for CATSREGGAKNIKYF.

The gene calls are TRBV7-9 and TRBJ1-1, with D possibly matching TRBD1 (5 bases). This CDR3 is built from 14 residues. CDR1 is SEHNR, CDR2 FQNEAQ, per germline (reference sequence). V was shortened by 2 bases and J by 4 bases, with 11 bases between the two germline ends. CDR3 nucleotides: TGTGCCAGCAGCTTATCTTTTGGGGGCACTGAAGCTTTCTTT. Encoded protein: CASSLSFGGTEAFF. Full variable domain (rest looked up from reference TRBV7-9 and TRBJ1-1): DTGVSQNPRHKITKRGQNVTFRCDPISEHNRLYWYRQTLGQGPEFLTYFQNEAQLEKSRLLSDRFSAERPKGSFSTLEIQRTEQGDSAMYLCASSLSFGGTEAFFGQGTRLTVV.

This clonotype was picked up many times. This rearrangement joins TRBV27 to TRBJ1-1; D is ambiguous. Trimming took off 3 bases at V and 0 bases at J, with 11 bases between the two ends. This CDR3 has 15 amino acids. CDR1 is MNHEY and CDR2 is SMNVEV in the germline V gene (reference sequence). CDR3: CASSLGFGVNTEAFF. CDR3 nucleotides: TGTGCCAGCAGTTTGGGGTTTGGGGTGAACACTGAAGCTTTCTTT.

This clonotype occurred a few times. This sequence joins TRBV5-1 and TRBJ2-3; 10 bases fit TRBD2. The CDR3 consists of 16 residues. Germline assignment: CDR1 SGHRS and CDR2 YFSETQ. V lost 4 bases, J lost 0 bases, and 5 bases stayed unmatched. The CDR3 loop reads CASSTGLAVSTDTQYF. The CDR3 DNA reads TGCGCCAGCAGCACCGGACTAGCGGTGAGCACAGATACGCAGTATTTT.

The rearrangement joins TRBV18 to TRBJ1-1, with D possibly matching TRBD1 (5 bases). Trimming shortened V by 2 bases and J by 3 bases, and 13 bases separated the two germline ends. CDR1 and CDR2 from the germline V gene are KGHSH and LQKENI. CDR3 length: 15 residues. The CDR3 spells CASSPFDSGDTEAFF. Written as DNA, the CDR3 is TGTGCCAGCTCACCATTCGACAGTGGGGACACTGAAGCTTTCTTT.

This clonotype was observed at least ten times. V and J are TRBV28 and TRBJ1-5; no clear D. The V end was cut by 3 bases, the J end by 0 bases, with 6 bases between. This CDR3 is built from 14 residues. Germline V gene sequence: CDR1 MDHEN, CDR2 SYDVKM. The chain's CDR3 is CASSLKYSNQPQHF. The CDR3 bases are TGTGCCAGCAGTTTGAAGTATAGCAATCAGCCCCAGCATTTT.

This clonotype was seen a few times. Its ends do not fully match the called genes, so a read error is possible. The chain links TRBV6-1 to TRBJ2-4; 9 bases map to TRBD1. CDR3 length: 14 residues. CDR1 and CDR2 (germline): MNHNS, SASEGT. The CDR3 spells CASSQQGAKNIKYF. Here the CDR3 DNA reads TGTGCCAGCAGCCAACAGGGGGCCAAAAACATTAAGTACTTC.

The sample holds a few counts of this clonotype. V is TRBV15 and J is TRBJ2-5; TRBD2 matches at 11 bases. Unmatched junction bases numbered 13, after V lost 3 bases and J lost 4 bases. Germline V gene lookup returns CDR1 LNHNV and CDR2 YYDKDF (reference sequence). This CDR3 has 18 amino acids. The CDR3 nucleotides are TGTGCCACCAGCAGGTCCCCGGGACTAGCGGCTCTCGGAGAGACCCAGTACTTC. Translating it yields CATSRSPGLAALGETQYF.

The chain employs TRBV20-1 and TRBJ1-3, with no clear D. The CDR3 is made up of 13 amino acids. CDR1 and CDR2 (germline): DFQATT, SNEGSKA (reference sequence). Trimming removed 3 bases at V and 0 bases at J, with 6 bases between. The DNA of the CDR3 is TGCAGTGCTAGCGTAGGCTCTGGAAACACCATATATTTT. It is translated as CSASVGSGNTIYF.

The chain uses TRBV6-1 and TRBJ2-2; a weak D match, TRBD1 (5 bases). The V end was cut by 1 base, the J end by 4 bases, with 10 bases between. This CDR3 contains 15 residues. The germline V gene encodes CDR1 MNHNS and CDR2 SASEGT. The CDR3 nucleotides are TGTGCCAGCAGTGAAGGCGGACACCTCACCGGGGAGCTGTTTTTT. It encodes CASSEGGHLTGELFF.

The chain couples TRBV4-1 to TRBJ2-7; a possible D gene is TRBD2 (6 bases). V lost 2 bases, J lost 4 bases, and 9 bases lay in between. This CDR3 spans 13 amino acids. CDR1 and CDR2 (germline): MGHRA, YSYEKL. Here the CDR3 reads CASSQMGGYEQYF. CDR3 DNA: TGCGCCAGCAGCCAAATGGGAGGTTACGAGCAGTACTTC.

This clonotype was detected once. At one end, the junction sequence differs from germline, possibly due to a read error. The V call is TRBV6-5, the J call TRBJ1-2; D unclear. Germline V gives CDR1 MNHEY, CDR2 SVGAGI. The CDR3 loop spans 14 amino acids. CDR3 coding DNA: TGTGCCAGCAGTTATGACATCCTCCACTATGGTTACACCTTC. It codes for CASSYDILHYGYTF.

In its sample, this clonotype was seen many times. Germline is not matched at one junction end, which may reflect a read error. CDR3 protein: CSARDDSVTLRF. The DNA of the CDR3 is TGCAGTGCTAGAGACGACAGCGTGACGCTTAGATTC. The J gene is TRBJ1-2, the V gene TRBV20-1; D is possibly TRBD1 (5 bases). CDR3 length: 12 residues. The germline gives CDR1 DFQATT, CDR2 SNEGSKA (reference sequence).

This chain uses TRBV11-3 with TRBJ1-2, with a weak D call TRBD1 (5 bases). CDR1 is SGHNT, CDR2 YENEEA, per germline. The V end was cut by 1 base, the J end by 7 bases, with 10 bases between. This CDR3 comprises 13 residues. CDR3 amino acids: CASSLARRGGYTF. The CDR3 DNA follows: TGTGCCAGCAGCTTAGCGAGGAGGGGTGGCTACACCTTC.

In the case of this clonotype: A single base separates this from a much larger clone, so it may be a read error. This chain connects TRBV2 to TRBJ2-2; D unclear. Germline V gene data show CDR1 as SNHLY and CDR2 as FYNNEI. The V end lost 1 base, the J end lost 7 bases, and 1 base lay between the germline ends. The CDR3 is 11 residues long. The chain's CDR3 is CASSEVGELFF. DNA for the CDR3: TGTGCCAGCAGTGAAGTCGGGGAGCTGTTTTTT.

This clonotype was seen at least ten times. The J gene is TRBJ1-2, the V gene TRBV4-1; the D gene is possibly TRBD1 (6 bases). This CDR3 has 17 amino acids. Per germline, CDR1 MGHRA and CDR2 YSYEKL. V lost 0 bases, J lost 4 bases, and 18 bases lay in between. For the CDR3, the DNA is TGCGCCAGCAGCCAAGATGTGGAACAGGGAGGGTTCTATGGCTACACCTTC. The encoded protein is CASSQDVEQGGFYGYTF.

This clonotype came up many times. The gene calls are TRBV11-3 and TRBJ2-5; D remains unclear. The CDR3 runs 13 residues. Germline V gene sequence: CDR1 SGHNT, CDR2 YENEEA. V was clipped by 2 bases and J by 4 bases, with 8 bases between them. CDR3 amino acids: CASSLFSGETQYF. DNA for the CDR3: TGTGCCAGCAGCTTATTTTCGGGAGAGACCCAGTACTTC.

This clonotype was seen only once. The chain is built from TRBV28 and TRBJ1-5; TRBD1 matches 7 bases. CDR1 and CDR2 from the germline V gene are MDHEN and SYDVKM. J gave up 6 bases and V 5 bases, and 13 bases lay outside the gene matches. The CDR3 loop spans 16 amino acids. CDR3 region: CASSGDRARQTQPQHF. CDR3 DNA: TGTGCCAGCAGTGGAGACAGGGCTCGTCAAACTCAGCCCCAGCATTTT.

The table lists this clonotype with many counts. J is TRBJ1-2 and V is TRBV5-1; no firm D call. Looked up from germline, CDR1 is SGHRS and CDR2 is YFSETQ. With 2 bases removed from V and 3 bases from J, the gap between germline ends came to 11 bases. The CDR3 has 14 residues. For the CDR3, the DNA is TGCGCCAGCAGCTTTGGAGGGATTGACTATGGCTACACCTTC. Translated: CASSFGGIDYGYTF.

This clonotype appeared many times. The chain couples TRBV20-1 to TRBJ2-5; 12 bases align to TRBD2. Germline CDR1 and CDR2: DFQATT and SNEGSKA (reference sequence). Trimming took 3 bases from V and 3 from J; bases not matched to a gene: 11. This CDR3 has 17 amino acids. The CDR3: CSARFWASGGVEETQYF. The CDR3 DNA sequence: TGCAGTGCTAGGTTCTGGGCTAGCGGGGGGGTAGAAGAGACCCAGTACTTC.

The DNA for the CDR3 is TGTGCCAGCACAATCCTAGCGGGGGCAGGAGAGACCCAGTACTTC. Protein product: CASTILAGAGETQYF. The rearrangement uses TRBV6-1 and TRBJ2-5; 10 nucleotides agree with TRBD2. CDR1 and CDR2 (germline): MNHNS, SASEGT. The CDR3 has 15 residues. V shed 7 bases and J 4 bases; nucleotides not matched to a gene: 9.

This clonotype showed up many times. This sequence joins TRBV20-1 and TRBJ1-5; perhaps TRBD1 as D (5 bases). V was cut by 6 bases and J by 0 bases, with 12 bases left in between. The CDR3 sequence is 14 residues long. Germline assignment: CDR1 DFQATT and CDR2 SNEGSKA (reference sequence). Here the CDR3 reads CSAQGPYSNQPQHF. CDR3 sequence (DNA): TGCAGTGCCCAGGGTCCCTATAGCAATCAGCCCCAGCATTTT.

This clonotype has a count of ten or more. Mismatch with germline at one junction end may stem from a read error. The J gene is TRBJ2-5, the V gene TRBV29-1; 7 bases are shared with TRBD1. Looked up from germline, CDR1 is SQVTM and CDR2 is ANQGSEA. This CDR3 is built from 13 residues. CDR3 sequence: CSVQNRGAEAQYF. DNA for the CDR3: TGCAGCGTCCAGAACAGGGGAGCAGAGGCCCAGTACTTC.